The sequence of this T cell receptor (beta chain) was determined in a study of neurological immune-mediated disorders. Findings and caveats of the study: Because no CDR3 amino acid sequences were shared across subjects by expanded clones, private repertoires were suggested in all groups. When the repertoires were grouped phylogenetically, those of 18 of the 34 multiple sclerosis patients came together in a single cluster of related CDR3 sequences, which points to a possible repertoire-level signature. The most TCR clonal expansion was seen in HTLV-1-associated myelopathy, whereas the least was seen in multiple sclerosis, below the level in healthy controls.

Time point here: longitudinal time-point 2. 5'RACE with 10-nucleotide random UMIs generated the cDNA. TCRdb re-called the 5' RACE reads with MiXCR, one entry per CDR3 protein. The sample yields about 80,000 distinct CDR3 sequences, 5.5% to 6.5% seen once. CDR3 length: 13 residues. Germline CDR1 DFQATT, CDR2 SNEGSKA (reference sequence). V was trimmed by 4 bases and J by 0 bases, leaving 10 bases between them. This clonotype was counted ten times or more. Its antigen is as yet unknown. The sample comprised PBMCs. The V call is TRBV20-1, the J call TRBJ2-7; possibly TRBD2 for D (6 bases). This clonotype was sampled from a woman in her sixties or seventies with multiple sclerosis. The DNA of the CDR3 is TGCAGTGCTAAAGGACTAAGCTCCTACGAGCAGTACTTC. Protein sequence: CSAKGLSSYEQYF.